This TCR beta chain was recorded in a study of cytomegalovirus exposure and HLA in healthy donors. Both 60 Vbeta primers and 13 Jbeta primers went into the PCR. The table came from immunoSEQ multiplex PCR; TCRdb's copy has only in-frame clones and leaves some out. The sample carries under 150,000 clones, around 83% recorded once. This CDR3 comprises 15 residues. Germline lookup yields CDR1 SGHDT and CDR2 YYEEEE. The ends lost 1 base at V and 0 bases at J; junction bases unmatched: 0. Notes on the study in general: A later analysis showed TCR association rates differing by HLA locus, peaking at DRB1 and lowest at HLA-C. Within an earlier analysis, most TCR beta V segments proved productive either about 90% or about 30% of the time.

Notes on this clone: Its antigen is unidentified.

This receptor was identified in a man aged 45-65 years in good health and CMV-seronegative. V gene TRBV5-6 combines with J gene TRBJ1-3; 8 nucleotides agree with TRBD1. The sequencing sample was made of PBMCs. Here the CDR3 reads CASSLTGGSGNTIYF. In DNA form, the CDR3 reads TGTGCCAGCAGCTTGACAGGGGGCTCTGGAAACACCATATATTTT.